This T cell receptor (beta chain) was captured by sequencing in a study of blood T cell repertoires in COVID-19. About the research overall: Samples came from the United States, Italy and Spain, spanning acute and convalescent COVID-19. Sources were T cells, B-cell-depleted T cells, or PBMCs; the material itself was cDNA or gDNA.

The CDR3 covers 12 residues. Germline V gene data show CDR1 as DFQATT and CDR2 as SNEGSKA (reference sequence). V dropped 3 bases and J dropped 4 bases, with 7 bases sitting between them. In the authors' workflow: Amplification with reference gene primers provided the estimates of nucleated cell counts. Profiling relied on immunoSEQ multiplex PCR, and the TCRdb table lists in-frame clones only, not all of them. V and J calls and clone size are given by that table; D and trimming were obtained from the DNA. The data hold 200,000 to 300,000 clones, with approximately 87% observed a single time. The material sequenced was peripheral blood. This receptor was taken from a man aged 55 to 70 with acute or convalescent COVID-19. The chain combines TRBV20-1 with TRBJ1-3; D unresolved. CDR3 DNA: TGCAGTGCTAGTCTCAGGGGAAACACCATATATTTT. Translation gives CSASLRGNTIYF.